This TCR beta chain was recovered during a study of shared clonotypes between healthy human individuals. On the study more broadly: Every donor yielded three CD4 naive, three CD4 memory, two CD8 naive and one CD8 memory plate.

Findings of the study overall: Memory subsets generally showed smaller estimated richness than naive subsets did.

Method: immunoSEQ multiplex PCR; TCRdb's copy keeps in-frame clones and lacks some. This table holds a few hundred thousand clones, approximately 97% found once. With respect to this clone: Its target is not known.

Everyone who donated was a Caucasian adult who lived in Nashville, Tennessee. The sequencing input was naive CD4+ T cells sorted from blood. Noted subset: CD45RA+ positively selected. This sequence originates from a young woman in good health.

The chain's CDR3 is CASSFGTRQETQYF. CDR3 DNA sequence: TGTGCCAGCAGTTTCGGGACGAGGCAAGAGACCCAGTACTTC. This chain links TRBV27 with TRBJ2-5; D assignment may be TRBD1 or TRBD2 (5 bases each). The CDR3 loop spans 14 amino acids. The germline CDR1 and CDR2 sequences are MNHEY and SMNVEV (reference sequence). V lost 3 bases and J 2 bases, leaving 10 bases between the germline ends.